The 24 T cell receptor beta chains below all came from one sample that was sequenced in a study of cytomegalovirus exposure and HLA in healthy donors. PCR was performed using 60 Vbeta and 13 Jbeta primers. Clones were read by immunoSEQ multiplex PCR, and TCRdb kept only the in-frame ones, dropping some. The repertoire has 160,000 or so clones, around three quarters of them found once; the top ten carry roughly 0.99%. Sequencing was done on a sample of PBMCs. The receptor source for this set is a woman in her thirties or forties in good health and CMV-seronegative.

V is TRBV14 and J is TRBJ1-1; D is unclear. V lost 0 bases and J lost 4, with 9 bases in between. CDR1 and CDR2 (germline): SGHDN, FVKESK. The CDR3 covers 14 residues. Written as DNA, the CDR3 is TGTGCCAGCAGCCAAGACTCGTCGGGCACTGAAGCTTTCTTT. This codes for CASSQDSSGTEAFF.

This clone was counted between two and nine times. The chain has TRBV5-5 and TRBJ1-5; 8 nucleotides agree with TRBD1. V was clipped by 4 bases and J by 6 bases; unmatched bases: 6. This CDR3 has 14 residues. Germline V gene lookup returns CDR1 SGHKS and CDR2 YYEKEE (reference sequence). The CDR3 here is CASSTDRGGQPQHF. The CDR3 region has the DNA TGTGCCAGCAGCACAGACAGGGGAGGTCAGCCCCAGCATTTT. The full variable domain, with the rest looked up from reference TRBV5-5 and TRBJ1-5, is DAGVTQSPTHLIKTRGQQVTLRCSPISGHKSVSWYQQVLGQGPQFIFQYYEKEERGRGNFPDRFSARQFPNYSSELNVNALLLGDSALYLCASSTDRGGQPQHFGDGTRLSIL.

V gene TRBV2 combines with J gene TRBJ2-1; a weak D match, TRBD1 (5 bases). CDR1 is SNHLY, CDR2 FYNNEI, per germline. CDR3 size: 15 residues. V lost 5 bases and J lost 0, with 11 bases in between. Here the CDR3 DNA reads TGTGCCAGCAGTACCGACAGACCCTCCTACAATGAGCAGTTCTTC. Its translation is CASSTDRPSYNEQFF.

The chain joins TRBV19 to TRBJ1-4, with D perhaps matching TRBD1 (6 bases). V lost 10 bases to trimming and J lost 11 bases, with 14 bases between them. This CDR3 is built from 11 residues. The germline V gene has CDR1 LNHDA and CDR2 SQIVND (reference sequence). CDR3 in amino acids: CATRRGAKLFF. The CDR3 nucleotides are TGTGCCACCCGCCGGGGGGCGAAACTGTTTTTT.

The CDR3 DNA reads as TGTGCCAGTAGTGGGGCGGGAGTATCCTACGAGCAGTACTTC. Protein product: CASSGAGVSYEQYF. This sequence joins TRBV19 and TRBJ2-7, with 7 bases aligning to TRBD2. Trimming at V came to 5 bases and at J to 1 base, leaving 5 bases not matched to a gene. CDR1 and CDR2 (germline): LNHDA, SQIVND (reference sequence). The CDR3 contains 14 residues. Full variable domain (missing parts from reference TRBV19 and TRBJ2-7): DGGITQSPKYLFRKEGQNVTLSCEQNLNHDAMYWYRQDPGQGLRLIYYSQIVNDFQKGDIAEGYSVSREKKESFPLTVTSAQKNPTAFYLCASSGAGVSYEQYFGPGTRLTVT.

The rearrangement links TRBV27 to TRBJ2-7; TRBD2 aligns across 7 bases. CDR3 length equals 16 residues. V was pared by 3 bases and J by 3 bases, with 11 bases of the junction left unmatched. The germline CDR1 and CDR2 sequences are MNHEY and SMNVEV (reference sequence). For the CDR3, the DNA is TGTGCCAGCAGTTTTCGGGGGGTAGGCCCACTCTACGAGCAGTACTTC. It codes for CASSFRGVGPLYEQYF.

The table lists this clone with a few counts. The chain combines TRBV7-9 with TRBJ1-2, with 8 bases identical to TRBD1. J was trimmed by 8 bases and V by 8 bases; bases with no gene match: 10. CDR1 SEHNR and CDR2 FQNEAQ come from the germline V gene (reference sequence). The CDR3 is 13 amino acids. For the CDR3, the DNA is TGTGCCAGCGACCGGGACAGGATTAAAGGCTACACCTTC. Protein sequence: CASDRDRIKGYTF.

The rearrangement joins TRBV11-3 to TRBJ2-3; D might be TRBD2 (6 bases). Germline V CDR1 and CDR2: SGHNT, YENEEA. The CDR3 contains 20 residues. V was cut by 1 base and J by 2 bases, with 25 bases left in between. The CDR3 is CASSLGIPLLGGAYTDTQYF. DNA of the CDR3: TGTGCCAGCAGCTTAGGTATCCCCCTACTTGGAGGGGCCTACACAGATACGCAGTATTTT.

The chain recombines TRBV4-1 with TRBJ1-2; 9 bases line up with TRBD1. Germline loops: CDR1 MGHRA, CDR2 YSYEKL. Losses at the gene ends were 1 base for V and 4 bases for J; bases not matched to a gene: 10. The CDR3 has 17 amino acids. CDR3 nucleotide sequence: TGCGCCAGCAGCCAAGGGGACCCAACAGGGGGCATCTATGGCTACACCTTC. As protein: CASSQGDPTGGIYGYTF.

In this sample, this clone turned up once. The chain combines TRBV5-3 with TRBJ2-1, with TRBD2 identical over 16 bases. TRBV5-3 is assigned to the ORF class and has an uncertain function. This CDR3 region has 15 residues. V shed 3 bases, J shed 9 bases, and the junction held 3 bases outside the gene matches. The CDR3 reads CARSSGTSGRGEQFF. The CDR3 bases are TGTGCCAGAAGCTCTGGGACTAGCGGGAGGGGTGAGCAGTTCTTC.

The chain has TRBV7-2 and TRBJ2-5; 13 bases fit TRBD2. The CDR3 totals 14 residues. The germline gives CDR1 SGHTA, CDR2 FQGNSA. V was clipped by 7 bases and J by 5 bases; unmatched bases: 4. CDR3 coding DNA: TGTGCCAGCACCGTGACTAGCGGGAGGGAGACCCAGTACTTC. This sequence encodes CASTVTSGRETQYF.

This clone has just one count. The chain uses TRBV5-4 and TRBJ2-7; D unresolved. Trimming took off 2 bases at V and 5 bases at J, with 11 bases between the two ends. The CDR3 is 13 residues long. CDR1 and CDR2 (germline): SGHNT, YYREEE (reference sequence). Here the CDR3 reads CASSFGLVNEQYF. The CDR3 coding sequence is TGTGCCAGCAGCTTCGGTCTCGTAAACGAGCAGTACTTC.

The chain couples TRBV19 to TRBJ2-3; tentatively, D is TRBD2 (5 bases). Germline V CDR1 and CDR2: LNHDA, SQIVND (reference sequence). CDR3 size: 17 residues. V dropped 4 bases and J dropped 0 bases, with 17 bases sitting between them. In DNA, the CDR3 is TGTGCCAGTAGTACCCAGACGGGAAAATTGAGCACAGATACGCAGTATTTT. It translates to CASSTQTGKLSTDTQYF.

This clone was counted once. V is TRBV6-1 and J is TRBJ2-2; 8 bases line up with TRBD2. Germline V gives CDR1 MNHNS, CDR2 SASEGT. This CDR3 region has 15 residues. The junction had 4 bases not matched to a gene; V was cut back by 4 bases and J by 3 bases. CDR3 sequence reads: CASSGVAGYTGELFF. Here the CDR3 DNA reads TGTGCCAGCAGTGGGGTAGCGGGGTACACCGGGGAGCTGTTTTTT.

The gene calls are TRBV4-2 and TRBJ2-3; 9 bases are a match to TRBD2. CDR3 length: 15 residues. V gave up 2 bases and J gave up 5 bases; unmatched junction bases: 5. Per the germline V gene, CDR1 is LGHNA and CDR2 is YNFKEQ. This chain's CDR3 is CASSQPLAGVDTQYF. In DNA, the CDR3 is TGTGCCAGCAGCCAACCGTTAGCGGGAGTAGATACGCAGTATTTT.

The chain is built from TRBV9 and TRBJ2-6; the match to TRBD1 covers 8 bases. Trimming removed 3 bases from V and 0 bases from J; junction bases left unmatched: 23. In germline, CDR1 is SGDLS, CDR2 YYNGEE. The CDR3 totals 23 residues. CDR3 nucleotide sequence: TGTGCCAGCAGCGGGACCCGGGCCGAAGTCAGGGGACAGGCGTTCTCTGGGGCCAACGTCCTGACTTTC. Translated: CASSGTRAEVRGQAFSGANVLTF.

The CDR3 nucleotides read TGTGCCAGCAGCTCCATTGACAGGGGGGACACTGAAGCTTTCTTT. This codes for CASSSIDRGDTEAFF. The chain links TRBV28 to TRBJ1-1; 9 bases fit TRBD1. CDR1 and CDR2 from the germline V gene are MDHEN and SYDVKM. The CDR3 is 15 amino acids. V dropped 6 bases and J dropped 3; count of bases not matched to a gene: 8.

The chain employs TRBV18 and TRBJ2-4; TRBD1 aligns across 8 bases. Trimming at V came to 6 bases and at J to 4 bases, leaving 14 bases not matched to a gene. The length of the CDR3 is 17 residues. Germline CDR1 KGHSH, CDR2 LQKENI. CDR3 in amino acids: CASSPKGQEDSKNIQYF. The CDR3 DNA is TGTGCCAGCTCCCCAAAGGGACAGGAGGACAGTAAAAACATTCAGTACTTC.

The chain has TRBV2 and TRBJ2-5; weak D call: TRBD1 (6 bases). This CDR3 is 17 amino acids long. V lost 1 base and J 2 bases, leaving 17 bases between the germline ends. Germline assignment: CDR1 SNHLY and CDR2 FYNNEI. CDR3 coding DNA: TGTGCCAGCAGTGAAGGCTCTTACAGGGAGCTACAAGAGACCCAGTACTTC. As protein: CASSEGSYRELQETQYF.

The rearrangement links TRBV14 to TRBJ1-4; 9 bases are shared with TRBD1. Per germline, CDR1 SGHDN and CDR2 FVKESK. The CDR3 runs to 16 residues. Trimming took 5 bases from V and 5 from J; bases not matched to a gene: 9. CDR3 sequence (DNA): TGTGCCAGCAGCAAAAGAGTGGGACAGGGAAATGAAAAACTGTTTTTT. Protein sequence: CASSKRVGQGNEKLFF.

The count of this clone is one. CDR3 amino acids: CASSFSTGSYNEQFF. The DNA for the CDR3 is TGCGCCAGCAGCTTTTCGACAGGGTCCTACAATGAGCAGTTCTTC. The V gene is TRBV5-1, the J gene TRBJ2-1; 7 bases match TRBD1. This CDR3 has 15 amino acids. Germline trimming cut 2 bases from V and 1 base from J; bases unmatched to any gene: 3. From germline, CDR1 is SGHRS and CDR2 YFSETQ.

V is TRBV6-1 and J is TRBJ2-1; D might be TRBD2 (6 bases). The V end lost 3 bases, the J end lost 7 bases, and 19 bases lay between the germline ends. The CDR3 is 16 amino acids. CDR1 MNHNS and CDR2 SASEGT come from the germline V gene. This CDR3 is CASSDGVALGGNEQFF. Written as DNA, the CDR3 is TGTGCCAGCAGTGATGGAGTCGCCCTCGGGGGTAATGAGCAGTTCTTC.

The rearrangement links TRBV28 to TRBJ2-2; 9 nucleotides match TRBD2. Germline V lookup: CDR1 MDHEN, CDR2 SYDVKM. V shed 4 bases and J 6 bases; nucleotides not matched to a gene: 12. This CDR3 contains 17 residues. CDR3 region: CASSSPTTSGAAGELFF. CDR3 nucleotides: TGTGCCAGCAGTTCCCCTACGACTAGCGGAGCTGCCGGGGAGCTGTTTTTT.

The rearrangement joins TRBV7-6 to TRBJ2-1; D remains ambiguous. The CDR3 contains 16 residues. Germline CDR1 reads SGHVS; CDR2 reads FNYEAQ. Between the trimmed V and J ends, which lost 1 base and 9 bases, there was a span of 19 bases. This chain's CDR3 is CASSLEPPNPGSEQFF. The CDR3 region has the DNA TGTGCCAGCAGCTTAGAACCGCCTAATCCAGGTAGTGAGCAGTTCTTC.